The clone carrying this T cell receptor (beta chain) has just a few counts. Antigen: not known. This sample was taken from a study of CD8 T cells in ankylosing spondylitis. TCRdb reprocessed the 5' RACE reads via MiXCR and lists one record per CDR3 protein. The sample consists of 90,000 to 120,000 distinct CDR3 sequences, more than 20% of them appearing once. The germline V and J ends were trimmed by 2 bases and 5 bases, with 9 bases remaining between them. The CDR3 runs 12 residues. Germline V gene sequence: CDR1 SQVTM, CDR2 ANQGSEA. Notes on the study in general: Within ankylosing spondylitis blood, a TCR beta motif made up of fewer than ten highly homologous variants appeared to be characteristic. Disease-linked clones displayed a CD8+ phenotype and appeared relatively rarely in peripheral blood. It was reported that disease-linked clones were significantly enriched in matched ankylosing spondylitis synovial fluid.

The chain combines TRBV29-1 with TRBJ2-5, with D maybe TRBD2 (5 bases). The origin of this receptor is a male donor with ankylosing spondylitis. What was sequenced was synovial fluid, either unsorted or a sorted T cell fraction (not recorded which). For the CDR3, the DNA is TGCAGCGTTGAACGACCGGGGGAGACCCAGTACTTC. As protein: CSVERPGETQYF.